This T cell receptor beta chain was identified during a study of identical twins. General study findings and limits: Where out-of-frame alpha sequences were twin-shared, they showed excess low generation probability. Cord blood beta clonotypes present at high abundance carried fewer insertions; no such pattern appeared in memory repertoires. Modeled out-of-frame TCR alpha sharing in monozygotic twins fell below observed levels.

A universal primer site was created by template switching, with the cDNA bearing unique molecular identifiers. TCRdb reprocessed the 5' RACE reads via MiXCR and lists one record per CDR3 protein. The sample consists of around 250,000 distinct CDR3 sequences, 9.5% to 15% of them appearing once. The CDR3 is made up of 16 amino acids. Note on this clonotype: Its antigen is unknown.

This same sample was also taken into another study, of yellow fever vaccine responses in identical twins.

Sequences were obtained from memory (CD45RO+) T cells sorted from blood. The V gene is TRBV21-1, the J gene TRBJ2-7; the D segment call TRBD2 is taken from the table without a DNA check. TRBV21-1 is deemed a pseudogene. This receptor was identified in a woman younger than 30 in good health. The CDR3 DNA reads TGTGCCAGCAGCAAAGTGGGGAGGGGACCTGCCTACGAGCAGTACTTC. Translated: CASSKVGRGPAYEQYF.